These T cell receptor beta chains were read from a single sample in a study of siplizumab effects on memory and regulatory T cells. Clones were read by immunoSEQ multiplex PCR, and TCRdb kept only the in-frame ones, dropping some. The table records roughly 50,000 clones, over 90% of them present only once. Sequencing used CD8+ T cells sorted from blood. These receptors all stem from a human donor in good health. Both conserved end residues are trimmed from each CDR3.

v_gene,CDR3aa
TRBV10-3,AIREREWYEQY
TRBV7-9,ASDPGDAEYGYT
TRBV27,ASSSGTSGSLPPETQY
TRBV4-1,ASSHQTGTEKLF
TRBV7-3,ASSSRAGGLFSTEAF
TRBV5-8,ASSFSRSYEKLF
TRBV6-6,ASSYRPGNTEAF
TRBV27,ASSLSSLGTDTQY
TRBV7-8,ASSLYPTSNYGYT
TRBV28,ASSAVIYSNQPQH
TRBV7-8,ASSVYLGNSGDTQY
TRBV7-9,ASTGGLAGGGEAYNEQF
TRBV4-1,ASSQHPSPVVSYNEQF
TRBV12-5,ASALMGAGELF
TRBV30,AWSPSAYNEQF
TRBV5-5,ASSFVDNEETQY
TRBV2,ASSEEGSYNSPLH
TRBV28,ASRGGLAGEGEQY
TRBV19,ASSLSPDGSYEQY
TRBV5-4,ASSLGGHRADGYT
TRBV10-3,AISGVASYEQY
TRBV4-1,ASSPRPTYYGYT
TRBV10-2,ARGELDGDLYNEQF
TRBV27,ASSFIGVDTQY
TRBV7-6,ASSLGGGYGDNQPQH
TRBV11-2,ASSLYTDTQY
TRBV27,ASSLYPRTGNQPQH
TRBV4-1,ASSHYFYSRALY
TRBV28,ASSPPGFAETQY
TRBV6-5,ASSYTGGSYEQY
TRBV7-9,ASSTGLDSTDTQY
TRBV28,ASSLPTGSSNQPQH
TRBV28,ASSLSEGAGTEAF
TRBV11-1,ASSLAKEPVYEQY
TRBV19,ASSIGIGNTIY
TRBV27,GSCTGGPYNEQF
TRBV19,ASGTGGVNEQF
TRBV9,ASSPGDTTYEQY
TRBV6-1,ASSELYSYEQY
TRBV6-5,ASGLPGNEQF
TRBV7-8,ASRQRTVYEQY
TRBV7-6,ASSLVSNYEQY
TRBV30,AWSHYRTGEEQY
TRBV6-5,ASSYGGNEQF
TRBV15,ATSLSRGLIYEQY
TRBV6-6,ASSYSLETNEKLF
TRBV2,ASSGSNQPQH
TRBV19,ASSISDPYEQY
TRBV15,ATSRAVDNYGYT
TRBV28,ASSPLSGIGNEQF
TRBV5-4,ASSTGQGANTGELF
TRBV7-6,ASSPHSNQPQH
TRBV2,ASMTGVIGGGANVLT
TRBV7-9,ASSLLGGTSGRGNIQY
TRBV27,ASGAGRNYEQY